These T cell receptor beta chains were read from a single sample in a study of blood T cell repertoires in COVID-19. Data came from immunoSEQ multiplex PCR; TCRdb stores just in-frame clones and leaves some out. Counted here are 190,000 or so clones, roughly 90% occurring once; the ten biggest clones make up around 7%. The sequencing input was peripheral blood. The receptors were sampled from a man aged 40-55 years with acute or convalescent COVID-19. Both conserved end residues are part of each CDR3. Each record gives: D gene, CDR3 length, clone size, V gene, J gene, CDR3 protein, CDR3 DNA. The D gene is left open where the match is weak. The listing skips clone size in some rows; elsewhere it reads once, few, many or a size class.

D gene: NA
CDR3 length: 13
clone size: NA
V gene: TRBV5-4
J gene: TRBJ1-1
CDR3 protein: CASSGMSDTEAFF
CDR3 DNA: TGTGCCAGCAGCGGCATGTCCGACACTGAAGCTTTCTTT

D gene: TRBD1
CDR3 length: 17
clone size: few
V gene: TRBV5-1
J gene: TRBJ2-2
CDR3 protein: CASSAARGPSNTGELFF
CDR3 DNA: TGCGCCAGCAGCGCGGCCAGGGGGCCTTCGAACACCGGGGAGCTGTTTTTT

D gene: TRBD2
CDR3 length: 17
clone size: NA
V gene: TRBV5-1
J gene: TRBJ2-2
CDR3 protein: CASSLSPGLATTGELFF
CDR3 DNA: TGCGCCAGCAGCTTGTCCCCCGGACTAGCGACCACCGGGGAGCTGTTTTTT

D gene: NA
CDR3 length: 16
clone size: NA
V gene: TRBV11-2
J gene: TRBJ1-1
CDR3 protein: CASSLFSRVGGTEAFF
CDR3 DNA: TGTGCCAGCAGCTTATTTTCCAGGGTAGGGGGCACTGAAGCTTTCTTT

D gene: NA
CDR3 length: 12
clone size: NA
V gene: TRBV28
J gene: TRBJ1-2
CDR3 protein: CASSLDYYGYTF
CDR3 DNA: TGTGCCAGCAGCTTAGACTACTATGGCTACACCTTC

D gene: TRBD2
CDR3 length: 17
clone size: NA
V gene: TRBV12-5
J gene: TRBJ2-3
CDR3 protein: CASGLGVLAGGADTQYF
CDR3 DNA: TGTGCTAGTGGTTTGGGAGTGTTAGCGGGGGGTGCAGATACGCAGTATTTT

D gene: TRBD1
CDR3 length: 14
clone size: NA
V gene: TRBV25-1
J gene: TRBJ2-1
CDR3 protein: CASSGQGARNEQFF
CDR3 DNA: TGTGCCAGCAGTGGACAGGGGGCGCGCAATGAGCAGTTCTTC

D gene: NA
CDR3 length: 15
clone size: once
V gene: TRBV6-6
J gene: TRBJ2-7
CDR3 protein: CASSYVGQLSYEQYF
CDR3 DNA: TGTGCCAGCAGTTACGTAGGACAGCTCTCCTACGAGCAGTACTTC

D gene: TRBD1
CDR3 length: 14
clone size: NA
V gene: TRBV2
J gene: TRBJ1-4
CDR3 protein: CASSNRDRGEKLFF
CDR3 DNA: TGTGCCAGCAGTAACCGGGACAGGGGAGAAAAACTGTTTTTT

D gene: NA
CDR3 length: 15
clone size: NA
V gene: TRBV5-1
J gene: TRBJ1-5
CDR3 protein: CASSLAGGLGQPQHF
CDR3 DNA: TGCGCCAGCAGCTTGGCAGGAGGGCTCGGTCAGCCCCAGCATTTT

D gene: NA
CDR3 length: 16
clone size: NA
V gene: TRBV7-2
J gene: TRBJ2-2
CDR3 protein: CASSLAPAGYTGELFF
CDR3 DNA: TGTGCCAGCAGCTTAGCCCCGGCAGGTTACACCGGGGAGCTGTTTTTT

D gene: NA
CDR3 length: 12
clone size: NA
V gene: TRBV10-3
J gene: TRBJ1-2
CDR3 protein: CAIAGANYGYTF
CDR3 DNA: TGTGCCATCGCGGGGGCTAACTATGGCTACACCTTC

D gene: NA
CDR3 length: 16
clone size: NA
V gene: TRBV10-3
J gene: TRBJ2-5
CDR3 protein: CAISESLYLLKETQYF
CDR3 DNA: TGTGCCATCAGTGAGTCACTCTACTTGTTAAAAGAGACCCAGTACTTC

D gene: TRBD2
CDR3 length: 17
clone size: NA
V gene: TRBV3-1/TRBV3-2
J gene: TRBJ2-5
CDR3 protein: CASSQDLGRGVFETQYF
CDR3 DNA: TGTGCCAGCAGCCAAGATCTTGGGCGGGGGGTATTTGAGACCCAGTACTTC

D gene: TRBD1
CDR3 length: 16
clone size: few
V gene: TRBV10-2
J gene: TRBJ1-4
CDR3 protein: CASSEQSPDRVEKLFF
CDR3 DNA: TGCGCCAGCAGTGAGCAGTCCCCGGACAGGGTGGAAAAACTGTTTTTT

D gene: TRBD2
CDR3 length: 14
clone size: NA
V gene: TRBV6-2/TRBV6-3
J gene: TRBJ2-1
CDR3 protein: CASSSAGGGNEQFF
CDR3 DNA: TGTGCCAGCAGTTCCGCGGGGGGAGGCAATGAGCAGTTCTTC

D gene: NA
CDR3 length: 13
clone size: NA
V gene: TRBV6-5
J gene: TRBJ1-2
CDR3 protein: CASSPTGSRGYTF
CDR3 DNA: TGTGCCAGCAGTCCGACAGGCTCTAGGGGCTACACCTTC